The clone carrying this T cell receptor beta chain showed up just once. Its target is unknown. Clones were read by immunoSEQ multiplex PCR, and TCRdb kept only the in-frame ones, dropping some. The sample comprises 750,000 to 1,000,000 clones, about 91% of which are singletons, and about 24% rests with the top ten. Naive CD8 cells, CD45RO-negative and positively selected for CCR7, excluded terminally differentiated effector memory CD45RA+ cells. V shed 4 bases and J shed 0 bases, with 10 bases lying between them. The CDR3 is 15 residues long. Per the germline V gene, CDR1 is SGHRS and CDR2 is YFSETQ. These data belong to a study of shared clonotypes between healthy human individuals. The wider study: In total, the donors were two women and a few men aged 18 to 49.

Study findings and constraints: Relative to memory subsets, naive subsets generally showed larger estimated richness. Blood was the sole source, and tissue repertoires probably differ. For sorted subsets, rarefaction showed incomplete sequencing despite large depth.

The sequence came from a man aged 25-45 years in good health. The specimen was naive CD8+ T cells sorted from blood. The chain joins TRBV5-1 to TRBJ2-2; D is ambiguous. The CDR3 is CASSIEQSNTGELFF. CDR3 sequence (DNA): TGCGCCAGCAGCATAGAACAGTCGAACACCGGGGAGCTGTTTTTT.